This T cell receptor beta chain was identified during a study of technical replicates of blood from a handful of donors. Produced via immunoSEQ multiplex PCR; TCRdb's table is partial and in-frame only. The data show 50,000 or so clones, approximately 90% seen once. Trimming removed 7 bases from V and 4 bases from J; junction bases left unmatched: 6. CDR1 and CDR2 from the germline V gene are SQVTM and ANQGSEA. The CDR3 runs 13 residues. The source is a human donor in good health. Some clones in this sample may be carry-over from other donors' samples. The sequenced sample consisted of PBMCs. This chain connects TRBV29-1 to TRBJ1-1; 10 bases are a match to TRBD1. The CDR3 protein is CSADRGPSTEAFF. Here the CDR3 DNA reads TGCAGCGCCGACAGGGGGCCTAGCACTGAAGCTTTCTTT. Based on the CDR3 plus reference TRBV29-1 and TRBJ1-1, the full variable domain is SAVISQKPSRDICQRGTSLTIQCQVDSQVTMMFWYRQQPGQSLTLIATANQGSEATYESGFVIDKFPISRPNLTFSTLTVSNMSPEDSSIYLCSADRGPSTEAFFGQGTRLTVV.